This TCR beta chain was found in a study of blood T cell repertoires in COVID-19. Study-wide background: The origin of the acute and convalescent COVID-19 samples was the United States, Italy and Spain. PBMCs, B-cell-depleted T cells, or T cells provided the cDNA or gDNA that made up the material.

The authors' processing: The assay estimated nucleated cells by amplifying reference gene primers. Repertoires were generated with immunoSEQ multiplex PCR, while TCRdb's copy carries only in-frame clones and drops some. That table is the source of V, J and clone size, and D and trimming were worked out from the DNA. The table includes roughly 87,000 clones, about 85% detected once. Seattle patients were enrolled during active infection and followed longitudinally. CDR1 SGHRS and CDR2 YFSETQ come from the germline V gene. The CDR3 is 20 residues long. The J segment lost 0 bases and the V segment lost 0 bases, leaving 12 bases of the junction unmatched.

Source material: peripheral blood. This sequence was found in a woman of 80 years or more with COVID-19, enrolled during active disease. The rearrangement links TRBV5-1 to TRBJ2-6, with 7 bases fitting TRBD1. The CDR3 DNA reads TGCGCCAGCAGCTTGGAGGGGGCGAAGGGGGACCACTCTGGGGCCAACGTCCTGACTTTC. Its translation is CASSLEGAKGDHSGANVLTF.